This TCR beta chain came from a study of shared clonotypes between healthy human individuals (TCRdb year 2020). For context, the study as a whole: The cohort comprised two women and three men aged 18 to 49 years. For each donor, CD4 naive and CD4 memory were each given three plates, CD8 naive was given two plates, and CD8 memory was given one plate. To estimate repertoire size and how much clonotypes are shared between individuals, the study performed deep sequencing of blood TCR repertoires from a few healthy adults. Libraries were prepared and TCR repertoires were sequenced by different laboratories using diverse techniques, in order to increase sequencing depth and limit assay-specific biases. Each donor's leukapheresis produced roughly between roughly 0.85 and 9.5 billion PBMCs.

As regards this clone: Its target antigen remains unknown. Base quality data are lacking; no much larger clone is found one base away.

Healthy HIV-negative adults with no recently reported acute infections or vaccinations were included as donors. All donors were Caucasian adults living in Nashville, Tennessee, USA. Magnetic negative selection was used to enrich CD4+ T cells, after which naive cells were positively selected on CD45RA and the negative fraction became the memory subset. Blood was collected by leukapheresis, and PBMCs were isolated by Ficoll-Histopaque density gradient centrifugation and then cryopreserved in liquid nitrogen vapor phase. Purity and quantity of every magnetically sorted T cell population were checked by analytical flow cytometry. Genomic DNA was isolated from each sorted fraction and quantified by UV absorbance on a Nanodrop 2000c. TCR CDR3 regions were amplified from genomic DNA by multiplex PCR using the deep immunoSEQ assay. For each cell subset, the extracted genomic DNA was distributed evenly across all wells of several immunoSEQ 96-well plates, and each plate served as one replicate. For sorted subsets, each replicate PCR was loaded with approximately 190 ng genomic DNA, equivalent to approximately 33,000 T cell genomes. Purified libraries were quantified with a Qubit 3.0 fluorometer, sized on a Bioanalyzer 2100, and re-quantified with the KAPA Library Quantification kit. Each immunoSEQ 96-well plate was sequenced on its own single-read 150-cycle Illumina NextSeq 550 flow cell. The published analysis was carried out like this. Because the immunoSEQ output included only junctional sequences and no quality scores, the filtering could not be the same as the filtering used for full-length reads. To assign V/J genes and CDR3, sequences were annotated against IMGT germline references using PyIR, a Python wrapper for IgBLAST v1.9. Any read was removed if the V/J assignment was weak (E-value above 1e-6), the CDR3 was missing, or the read contained stop codons, out-of-frame junctions, or ambiguous translated residues. V3J clonotypes were defined as sequences sharing an identical inferred V gene, J gene, and CDR3 amino acid sequence. The percentage overlap between two repertoires was calculated by dividing the number of shared unique clonotypes by the size of the smaller repertoire. RTK rarefaction, the Chao1 estimator, and Recon v2.1 estimates of unobserved clonotypes were used to assess repertoire richness. Generation probabilities for all TCRbeta clonotypes obtained by the gDNA method from a handful of donors were computed using OLGA. In TCRdb, the immuneACCESS table is reduced to in-frame sequences with V and J assigned. These tables do not hold every clone; where another copy was compared, an unresolved V gene accounts for under half, and the others remain unexplained. V and J calls and clone size are as listed in that table; D and trimming were resolved from the DNA. This sample comprises 1.6 million or so clones, roughly 96% of them detected only once. More than 0.9% of the sample is taken by the ten largest.

Results the study describes overall, beyond this receptor: Even with the large sequencing depth, rarefaction of the sorted-subset datasets indicated that sequencing was incomplete. Estimated clonotype richness was generally larger for naive than for memory subsets. Only blood was sampled, and tissue TCR repertoires likely differ from those in blood. Pairwise subsampling indicated that sequencing depth was expected to affect the degree of clonotype sharing among donors. When a handful of donors were compared, the shared fraction of clonotypes was around 5% for naive CD4, 3.5% for naive CD8, 2% to 2.5% for memory CD4, and 0.3% to 0.5% for memory CD8. Because the study included a small number of donors, the genetic and exposure-history diversity represented was limited. Clonotypes shared by all four sorted-subset donors showed higher generation probabilities than non-shared clonotypes.

The receptor was derived from a man aged 25-45 years in good health. The sequenced material came from naive CD4+ T cells sorted from blood. Explained via the paper, the cell subset or site label denotes: CD45RA+ positively selected.

The CDR3 reads as follows: CASSLLREGSYNEQFF. The DNA sequence follows: TGTGCCAGCAGTTTATTGCGGGAAGGCTCCTACAATGAGCAGTTCTTC. Recombination linked TRBV28 to TRBJ2-1; perhaps TRBD2 is the D gene, with 6 bases matching. V gives up 1 base and J gives up 0 bases, and the segment between their germline ends measures 10 bases. There are 16 amino acids in the CDR3, from cysteine to phenylalanine inclusive. CDR3 DNA only is kept here, 48 bases in frame from base 1. The CDR1 and CDR2 encoded by the germline V gene are MDHEN and SYDVKM.